Presented here are 14 T cell receptor beta chains from one specimen sequenced in a study of blood T cell repertoires in COVID-19. Assay used: immunoSEQ multiplex PCR; TCRdb lists only in-frame clones, some missing. The sample yields under 300,000 clones, about 85% seen once. Sample: peripheral blood. Receptor source: a human donor in a cohort sampled during active COVID-19.

V and J are TRBV4-2 and TRBJ1-6; 10 positions agree with TRBD1. V shed 3 bases and J 9 bases; nucleotides not matched to a gene: 2. This CDR3 comprises 14 residues. Germline CDR1 and CDR2: LGHNA and YNFKEQ. In DNA, the CDR3 is TGTGCCAGCAGCCAGCGGGACAGGGGTTCACCCCTCCACTTT. Amino acids: CASSQRDRGSPLHF.

V usage is TRBV7-9 and J usage is TRBJ2-1; D might be TRBD2 (6 bases). This CDR3 comprises 18 residues. Germline loops: CDR1 SEHNR, CDR2 FQNEAQ (reference sequence). Trimming stripped 2 bases from V and 4 bases from J, with 21 bases between. The CDR3 nucleotides read TGTGCCAGCAGCTTAAGGTCAGGAACGGGAGTTAGGTACAATGAGCAGTTCTTC. This translates into CASSLRSGTGVRYNEQFF.

This clone was detected only once. V gene TRBV9 combines with J gene TRBJ2-5; 9 bases map to TRBD1. From germline, CDR1 is SGDLS and CDR2 YYNGEE. The CDR3 extends over 16 amino acids. The trim removed 0 bases at V and 5 bases at J, leaving 8 bases unmatched. In DNA form, the CDR3 reads TGTGCCAGCAGCGTAGGGGCAACGGACAGGGGTGAGACCCAGTACTTC. Translation gives CASSVGATDRGETQYF.

V is TRBV4-3 and J is TRBJ1-2, with TRBD1 identical over 10 bases. V gave up 1 base and J gave up 8 bases; unmatched junction bases: 1. The CDR3 has 13 amino acids. Germline CDR1 LGHNA, CDR2 YSLEER. DNA for the CDR3: TGCGCCAGCAGCCAAGGACAGGGGGCCGGCTACACCTTC. As protein: CASSQGQGAGYTF.

This clone appeared once. The chain recombines TRBV5-4 with TRBJ1-2; D not resolved. CDR3 length: 12 amino acids. Trimming stripped 3 bases from V and 1 base from J, with 4 bases between. Germline V gene lookup returns CDR1 SGHNT and CDR2 YYREEE (reference sequence). The CDR3 DNA reads as TGTGCCAGCAGCTCAGATAACTATGGCTACACCTTC. Protein product: CASSSDNYGYTF.

CDR3 region: CASLGEGHEQFF. CDR3 bases: TGTGCCAGCTTGGGGGAGGGTCATGAGCAGTTCTTC. The chain links TRBV6-5 to TRBJ2-1; 7 bases match TRBD2. The CDR3 covers 12 residues. Germline V gene data show CDR1 as MNHEY and CDR2 as SVGAGI. The junction had 6 bases not matched to a gene; V was cut back by 8 bases and J by 8 bases.

The J gene is TRBJ2-1, the V gene TRBV4-3; TRBD1 matches at 9 bases. Trimming removed 1 base from V and 7 bases from J; junction bases left unmatched: 8. Germline V lookup: CDR1 LGHNA, CDR2 YSLEER. The CDR3 runs 16 residues. CDR3 nucleotide sequence: TGCGCCAGCAGCCAAGGGCCCGGACAGGGGTCGAATGAGCAGTTCTTC. Protein product: CASSQGPGQGSNEQFF.

V is TRBV5-1 and J is TRBJ2-1; 11 nucleotides agree with TRBD2. Germline V gene sequence: CDR1 SGHRS, CDR2 YFSETQ. This CDR3 is built from 16 residues. V was clipped by 2 bases and J by 7 bases; unmatched bases: 8. The CDR3 region is CASSLTGTSGLNEQFF. DNA for the CDR3: TGCGCCAGCAGCTTAACCGGGACTAGCGGTCTTAATGAGCAGTTCTTC.

The V gene is TRBV6-5, the J gene TRBJ2-7; possibly TRBD1 for D (6 bases). CDR1 is MNHEY and CDR2 is SVGAGI in the germline V gene. This CDR3 has 14 amino acids. The ends were cut back, 5 bases at V and 3 bases at J, with 14 bases in the middle. CDR3: CASSTTGSGYEQYF. CDR3 DNA: TGTGCCAGCAGTACCACAGGGTCCGGCTACGAGCAGTACTTC.

The DNA of the CDR3 is TGCGCCAGCAGCGTCGGACAGGAAAACAATGAGCAGTTCTTC. Residues: CASSVGQENNEQFF. The genes are TRBV5-1 and TRBJ2-1, with 7 bases lining up with TRBD1. The V gene end was trimmed by 4 bases and the J gene end by 5 bases; junction bases not matched to a gene: 6. Germline loops: CDR1 SGHRS, CDR2 YFSETQ. The CDR3 contains 14 residues.

The chain combines TRBV12-5 with TRBJ2-1; D not resolved. The V gene's germline CDR1 is LGHNT and CDR2 FRNRAP. Trimming cost V 6 bases and J 4 bases, with 13 bases left between them. CDR3 length: 14 residues. This chain's CDR3 is CASGPPTRYNEQFF. As DNA, the CDR3 is TGTGCTAGTGGCCCGCCCACCAGATACAATGAGCAGTTCTTC.

The chain recombines TRBV28 with TRBJ1-4; D perhaps matches TRBD1 (6 bases). The CDR3 is made up of 14 amino acids. Trimming took 8 bases from V and 8 from J, leaving 18 bases between them. Germline CDR1 reads MDHEN; CDR2 reads SYDVKM. The CDR3 nucleotides are TGTGCCAGCTGGGGCTTAGGTACAGGGGAAAAACTGTTTTTT. Its translation: CASWGLGTGEKLFF.

The CDR3 coding sequence is TGTGCCAGCAGCGTAGGCGAGACAGAGCCCCTCCACTTT. Amino acid sequence: CASSVGETEPLHF. This chain links TRBV9 with TRBJ1-6, with D perhaps TRBD1 (5 bases). Trimming took off 0 bases at V and 13 bases at J, with 11 bases between the two ends. Germline loops: CDR1 SGDLS, CDR2 YYNGEE. CDR3 length: 13 residues.

The chain uses TRBV19 and TRBJ2-7; no definite D call. Germline CDR1 and CDR2: LNHDA and SQIVND (reference sequence). The CDR3 is 14 amino acids. The ends were cut back, 4 bases at V and 3 bases at J, with 13 bases in the middle. CDR3 nucleotides: TGTGCCAGTAGTAAGGAGCGAAATATCTACGAGCAGTACTTC. Translated, it gives CASSKERNIYEQYF.